These 29 T cell receptor beta chains originate from one sample sequenced in a study of T-cell memory formation after mild COVID-19. TCRdb ran MiXCR on the 5' RACE reads and lists one entry per CDR3 protein. The sample has just over 60,000 distinct CDR3 sequences, less than 9.5% seen once; the top ten hold 1% to 1.4%. The specimen was PBMCs or a T cell subset sorted from them (not recorded which). The receptors derive from a man between 18 and 29 years old who had mild COVID-19 (a few samples of this study predate the infection). Cell type and time point are not known.

The chain employs TRBV15 and TRBJ2-5; the match to TRBD1 covers 8 bases. Germline V gene lookup returns CDR1 LNHNV and CDR2 YYDKDF (reference sequence). V dropped 8 bases and J dropped 4; count of bases not matched to a gene: 15. The CDR3 spans 16 residues. The CDR3 nucleotides read TGTGCCACCGGACAGGGAGGATTCGTTGGAGGAGAGACCCAGTACTTC. Translation gives CATGQGGFVGGETQYF. Using reference TRBV15 and TRBJ2-5 for the parts outside the CDR3, the full variable domain is DAMVIQNPRYQVTQFGKPVTLSCSQTLNHNVMYWYQQKSSQAPKLLFHYYDKDFNNEADTPDNFQSRRPNTSFCFLDIRSPGLGDTAMYLCATGQGGFVGGETQYFGPGTRLLVL.

This clonotype occurred many times. V is TRBV6-6 and J is TRBJ2-3; 7 bases fit TRBD1. With 2 bases clipped from V and 0 bases from J, the junction kept 5 bases outside the gene matches. CDR3 size: 16 residues. The germline gives CDR1 MNHNY, CDR2 SVGAGI (reference sequence). Here the CDR3 reads CASSYGTEQSTDTQYF. In nucleotides, the CDR3 is TGTGCCAGCAGTTACGGGACAGAACAAAGCACAGATACGCAGTATTTT.

This clonotype was seen at least ten times. This chain links TRBV3-1 with TRBJ1-2; TRBD1 matches 8 bases. From germline, CDR1 is LGHDT and CDR2 YNNKEL (reference sequence). There are 14 residues in the CDR3. V lost 4 bases and J lost 8; bases outside the gene matches: 9. CDR3 sequence (DNA): TGTGCCAGCAGCCTTAATTTCGCAGGGGGCGGCTACACCTTC. This encodes CASSLNFAGGGYTF.

The chain combines TRBV4-1 with TRBJ1-1; weak D call: TRBD1 (6 bases). V dropped 0 bases and J dropped 5 bases, with 7 bases sitting between them. Germline CDR1 reads MGHRA; CDR2 reads YSYEKL. The CDR3 is made up of 13 amino acids. This CDR3 reads CASSQERGTEAFF. CDR3 nucleotides: TGCGCCAGCAGCCAAGAGAGGGGGACTGAAGCTTTCTTT.

This clonotype was observed many times. The chain joins TRBV20-1 to TRBJ1-2, with D uncertain. Germline V gene sequence: CDR1 DFQATT, CDR2 SNEGSKA (reference sequence). This CDR3 has 11 amino acids. V was trimmed by 3 bases and J by 8 bases, leaving 10 bases between them. CDR3 amino acids: CSASTNPGYTF. CDR3 bases: TGCAGTGCTAGTACGAACCCCGGCTACACCTTC.

In its sample, this clonotype was seen a few times. CDR3 DNA sequence: TGTGCCAGCAGTTACTCGATTTCTGGAGAAGCTTTCTTT. This codes for CASSYSISGEAFF. The V and J genes are TRBV6-2 or TRBV6-3 and TRBJ1-1; D not certain. In germline, CDR1 is MNHEY, CDR2 SVGEGT. This CDR3 is 13 amino acids long. V was trimmed by 0 bases and J by 8 bases, leaving 10 bases between them.

The chain uses TRBV7-7 and TRBJ2-7; 8 bases line up with TRBD1. Per the germline V gene, CDR1 is SSHAT and CDR2 is FNYEAQ (reference sequence). The CDR3 totals 15 residues. The ends lost 3 bases at V and 2 bases at J; junction bases unmatched: 6. In DNA form, the CDR3 reads TGTGCCAGCAGCTTCGGACAGGGAGATACCTACGAGCAGTACTTC. This gives the protein CASSFGQGDTYEQYF.

The chain uses TRBV12-3 or TRBV12-4 and TRBJ2-3, with 13 bases aligning to TRBD2. V lost 4 bases, J lost 2 bases, and 3 bases stayed unmatched. The CDR3 has 16 residues. CDR3 nucleotide sequence: TGTGCCAGCAGTTCGGGACTAGCGGGGTCCACAGATACGCAGTATTTT. Protein: CASSSGLAGSTDTQYF.

This clonotype was detected many times. The chain recombines TRBV5-1 with TRBJ2-7, with TRBD2 identical over 10 bases. This CDR3 comprises 15 residues. The V segment lost 5 bases and the J segment 2 bases; nucleotides outside the gene matches: 7. CDR1 SGHRS and CDR2 YFSETQ come from the germline V gene. In DNA, the CDR3 is TGCGCCAGCAGACAAATTAGCGGGGGGACCTACGAGCAGTACTTC. Its translation: CASRQISGGTYEQYF. Full variable domain (outside the CDR3, taken from reference TRBV5-1 and TRBJ2-7): KAGVTQTPRYLIKTRGQQVTLSCSPISGHRSVSWYQQTPGQGLQFLFEYFSETQRNKGNFPGRFSGRQFSNSRSEMNVSTLELGDSALYLCASRQISGGTYEQYFGPGTRLTVT.

The V call is TRBV28, the J call TRBJ2-5; the match to TRBD1 covers 10 bases. Trimming at V came to 4 bases and at J to 5 bases, leaving 7 bases not matched to a gene. The germline gives CDR1 MDHEN, CDR2 SYDVKM. This CDR3 region has 15 residues. The CDR3 nucleotides are TGTGCCAGCAGTTCTGTGACAGGGGGCGCCGAGACCCAGTACTTC. It yields the protein CASSSVTGGAETQYF. Drawing the rest from reference TRBV28 and TRBJ2-5, the complete variable domain is DVKVTQSSRYLVKRTGEKVFLECVQDMDHENMFWYRQDPGLGLRLIYFSYDVKMKEKGDIPEGYSVSREKKERFSLILESASTNQTSMYLCASSSVTGGAETQYFGPGTRLLVL.

This clonotype showed up just a few times. J is TRBJ1-1 and V is TRBV3-1; perhaps TRBD1 as D (5 bases). Germline V lookup: CDR1 LGHDT, CDR2 YNNKEL (reference sequence). V gave up 1 base and J gave up 11 bases, with 17 bases separating them. There are 14 residues in the CDR3. CDR3 bases: TGTGCCAGCAGCCAAGTCCAGGGTGGTGTAAAGGCTTTCTTT. Protein product: CASSQVQGGVKAFF.

This clonotype has more than one count but fewer than ten. The V call is TRBV12-3 or TRBV12-4, the J call TRBJ1-2; maybe TRBD1 (5 bases). CDR3 length equals 12 residues. Trimming removed 8 bases at V and 3 bases at J, with 10 bases between. Here the CDR3 DNA reads TGTGCCAGCTCCCAGGGAGACTATGGCTACACCTTC. Protein sequence: CASSQGDYGYTF.

The gene calls are TRBV4-3 and TRBJ1-5; D call uncertain. This CDR3 has 16 residues. Trimming removed 0 bases from V and 5 bases from J, with 14 bases in between. Germline loops: CDR1 LGHNA, CDR2 YSLEER. In DNA, the CDR3 is TGCGCCAGCAGCCAAGAAGCGGGGTCCCCATATCAGCCCCAGCATTTT. Translating it yields CASSQEAGSPYQPQHF.

This clonotype occurred a few times. The rearrangement links TRBV20-1 to TRBJ2-3, with D unclear. Germline loops: CDR1 DFQATT, CDR2 SNEGSKA (reference sequence). The CDR3 is 12 residues long. V was pared by 2 bases and J by 4 bases, with 7 bases between. The CDR3 reads CSARLDSDTQYF. CDR3 coding DNA: TGCAGTGCTAGACTAGATTCAGATACGCAGTATTTT.

This clonotype has just a few counts. The V gene is TRBV5-1, the J gene TRBJ2-2, with a possible D match to TRBD1 (6 bases). Germline V CDR1 and CDR2: SGHRS, YFSETQ. The CDR3 covers 15 residues. Trimming removed 2 bases from V and 2 bases from J, with 10 bases in between. The CDR3 DNA follows: TGCGCCAGCAGCTTCACCAGGGGAAACACCGGGGAGCTGTTTTTT. Translating gives CASSFTRGNTGELFF.

This chain links TRBV2 with TRBJ1-5; maybe TRBD1 (5 bases). The V end lost 2 bases, the J end lost 5 bases, and 10 bases lay between the germline ends. This CDR3 is built from 14 residues. CDR1 is SNHLY and CDR2 is FYNNEI in the germline V gene. CDR3 residues: CASSEMGGDQPQHF. As DNA, the CDR3 is TGTGCCAGCAGTGAAATGGGAGGGGATCAGCCCCAGCATTTT.

This clonotype has a count of ten or more. This chain connects TRBV5-1 to TRBJ2-5, with 10 bases identical to TRBD2. This CDR3 has 16 residues. The germline CDR1 and CDR2 sequences are SGHRS and YFSETQ. V was clipped by 0 bases and J by 2 bases; unmatched bases: 4. The CDR3 DNA sequence: TGCGCCAGCAGCTTGGGGACTAGCGGTGGACAAGAGACCCAGTACTTC. Its protein is CASSLGTSGGQETQYF.

V usage is TRBV5-5 and J usage is TRBJ2-1; possibly TRBD2 for D (7 bases). The CDR3 length is 15 residues. Between the trimmed V and J ends, which lost 2 bases and 4 bases, there was a span of 13 bases. The germline V gene has CDR1 SGHKS and CDR2 YYEKEE (reference sequence). The CDR3 sequence is CASSFVRGPYNEQFF. CDR3 in DNA: TGTGCCAGCAGCTTTGTGCGGGGGCCATACAATGAGCAGTTCTTC.

This clonotype was detected a few times. V is TRBV6-1 and J is TRBJ2-7, with TRBD2 identical over 10 bases. This CDR3 is built from 16 residues. After removal of 5 bases from V and 2 bases from J, the junction contained 9 bases not matched to a gene. CDR1 and CDR2 (germline): MNHNS, SASEGT. In nucleotides, the CDR3 is TGTGCCAGCAGTCCCCGGACTAGCGGCTTTACCTACGAGCAGTACTTC. This gives the protein CASSPRTSGFTYEQYF.

This clonotype was detected a few times. In DNA form, the CDR3 reads TGTGCCAGCAGTTTAAAGGGACAGCCCTCCGAGCAGTACTTC. Its protein is CASSLKGQPSEQYF. The chain combines TRBV12-3 or TRBV12-4 with TRBJ2-7, with TRBD1 matching over 7 bases. This CDR3 comprises 14 residues. The V and J ends lost 2 bases and 6 bases, in that order; junction bases with no gene match: 7.

This clonotype showed up just a few times. This chain links TRBV20-1 with TRBJ2-3, with 7 bases matching TRBD2. This CDR3 contains 17 residues. Looked up from germline, CDR1 is DFQATT and CDR2 is SNEGSKA (reference sequence). The trim removed 0 bases at V and 2 bases at J, leaving 11 bases unmatched. This chain's CDR3 is CSARDPATSQLTDTQYF. The CDR3 DNA reads as TGCAGTGCTAGAGATCCCGCGACTAGCCAACTCACAGATACGCAGTATTTT.

This clonotype was seen many times. The chain joins TRBV18 to TRBJ1-2; D gene uncertain. The V gene's germline CDR1 is KGHSH and CDR2 LQKENI. V lost 5 bases, J lost 3 bases, and 4 bases lay in between. The CDR3 has 11 residues. The CDR3 DNA reads TGTGCCAGCTCATCAGACTATGGCTACACCTTC. Translating gives CASSSDYGYTF.

The genes are TRBV20-1 and TRBJ2-6, with D possibly TRBD1 on 6 matching bases. The CDR3 length is 12 residues. Germline lookup yields CDR1 DFQATT and CDR2 SNEGSKA (reference sequence). Trimming removed 6 bases at V and 7 bases at J, with 10 bases between. CDR3: CSAKQGANVLTF. The CDR3 DNA reads as TGCAGTGCAAAACAGGGAGCCAACGTCCTGACTTTC.

The CDR3 loop reads CASSEGGTGGAQETQYF. The CDR3 DNA reads TGTGCCAGCAGTGAGGGAGGGACTGGGGGGGCCCAAGAGACCCAGTACTTC. V and J are TRBV2 and TRBJ2-5; perhaps TRBD2 as D (7 bases). The CDR3 sequence is 17 residues long. Germline V gene sequence: CDR1 SNHLY, CDR2 FYNNEI. Deletions cut 3 bases from V and 1 base from J, with 18 bases between. Supplemented by reference TRBV2 and TRBJ2-5, the full variable domain reads EPEVTQTPSHQVTQMGQEVILRCVPISNHLYFYWYRQILGQKVEFLVSFYNNEISEKSEIFDDQFSVERPDGSNFTLKIRSTKLEDSAMYFCASSEGGTGGAQETQYFGPGTRLLVL.

This clonotype was seen only a few times. The rearrangement links TRBV10-3 to TRBJ1-2, with 10 bases aligning to TRBD1. The J segment lost 6 bases and the V segment lost 6 bases, leaving 10 bases of the junction unmatched. Germline CDR1 ENHRY, CDR2 SYGVKD. The CDR3 runs to 15 residues. CDR3 region: CAISGTGAGIDGYTF. The CDR3 DNA sequence: TGTGCCATCAGCGGGACAGGGGCGGGGATCGATGGCTACACCTTC.

The CDR3 reads CASSQGLPNDNSPLHF. The CDR3 bases are TGCGCCAGCAGCCAAGGGTTGCCTAACGATAATTCACCCCTCCACTTT. J is TRBJ1-6 and V is TRBV4-3; no reliable D call. The CDR3 totals 16 residues. Looked up from germline, CDR1 is LGHNA and CDR2 is YSLEER. V lost 1 base and J lost 5, with 12 bases in between.

This clonotype turned up a few times. The CDR3 DNA sequence: TGTGCCAGCAGCACCTATACAGATACGCAGTATTTT. Translation gives CASSTYTDTQYF. V usage is TRBV7-2 and J usage is TRBJ2-3; no clear D. In germline, CDR1 is SGHTA, CDR2 FQGNSA. Trimming stripped 5 bases from V and 3 bases from J, with 6 bases between. CDR3 length: 12 amino acids.

V and J are TRBV11-3 and TRBJ1-1; 10 bases are a match to TRBD1. J lost 4 bases, V lost 1 base, and 0 bases had no gene match. Per the germline V gene, CDR1 is SGHNT and CDR2 is YENEEA. There are 14 residues in the CDR3. The CDR3 reads CASSLGDRGTEAFF. The CDR3 DNA reads TGTGCCAGCAGCTTAGGGGACAGGGGCACTGAAGCTTTCTTT.

The chain is built from TRBV20-1 and TRBJ1-5; D is possibly TRBD1 (5 bases). V was trimmed by 3 bases and J by 7 bases, leaving 13 bases between them. CDR3 length equals 13 residues. Germline CDR1 reads DFQATT; CDR2 reads SNEGSKA (reference sequence). CDR3 nucleotide sequence: TGCAGTGCTAGGAAAGGGGAGGCGCAGCCCCAGCATTTT. Translation gives CSARKGEAQPQHF.